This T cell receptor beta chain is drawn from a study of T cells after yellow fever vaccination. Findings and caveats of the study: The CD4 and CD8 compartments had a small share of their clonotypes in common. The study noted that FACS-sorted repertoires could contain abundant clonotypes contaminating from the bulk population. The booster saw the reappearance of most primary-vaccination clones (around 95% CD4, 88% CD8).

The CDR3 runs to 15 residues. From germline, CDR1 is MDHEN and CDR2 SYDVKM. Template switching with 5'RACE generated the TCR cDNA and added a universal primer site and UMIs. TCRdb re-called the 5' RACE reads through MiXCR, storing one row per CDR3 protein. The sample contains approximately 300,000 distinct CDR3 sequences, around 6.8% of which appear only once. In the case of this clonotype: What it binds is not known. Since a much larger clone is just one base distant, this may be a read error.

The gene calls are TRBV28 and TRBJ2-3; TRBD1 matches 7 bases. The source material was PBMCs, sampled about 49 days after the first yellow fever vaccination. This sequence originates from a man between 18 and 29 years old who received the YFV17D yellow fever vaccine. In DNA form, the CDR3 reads TGTGCCAGCAGTTTAAGGGGGCTGGAAAGAGATACGCTGTATTTT. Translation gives CASSLRGLERDTLYF.